Below, 27 T cell receptor beta chains from the same sample are listed, as sequenced in a study of blood T cell repertoires in COVID-19. The repertoire was sequenced with immunoSEQ multiplex PCR; TCRdb's copy has only in-frame clones and lacks some. There are about 230,000 clones in the sample; 70% to 90% occur only once, and approximately 12% lies in the top ten. Sequences were obtained from peripheral blood. The receptors were gathered from a woman aged 18 to 35 who had recovered from COVID-19.

The genes are TRBV7-3 and TRBJ2-1, with TRBD1 as a possible D gene (5 bases). V was clipped by 5 bases and J by 8 bases, with 13 bases between them. The CDR3 totals 13 residues. Looked up from germline, CDR1 is SGHTA and CDR2 is FQGTGA. CDR3 loop: CASSPARGDEQFF. Written as DNA, the CDR3 is TGTGCCAGCAGCCCTGCTAGGGGCGATGAGCAGTTCTTC.

The rearrangement joins TRBV29-1 to TRBJ1-2; D is undetermined. The CDR3 is made up of 11 amino acids. Germline V gene lookup returns CDR1 SQVTM and CDR2 ANQGSEA. Trimming pared 7 bases from V and 2 bases from J, leaving 8 bases between. The CDR3 reads CSAGSNYGYTF. CDR3 DNA sequence: TGCAGCGCCGGTTCGAACTATGGCTACACCTTC.

The chain carries TRBV7-9 and TRBJ2-3, with D possibly being TRBD1 (5 bases). Germline-derived CDR1 and CDR2 are SEHNR and FQNEAQ (reference sequence). The V and J ends lost 7 bases and 4 bases respectively, with 12 bases between them. The CDR3 extends over 13 amino acids. In DNA form, the CDR3 reads TGTGCCAGCACCCCCAGGGTCGCAGATACGCAGTATTTT. This sequence encodes CASTPRVADTQYF. The whole variable domain, remainder taken from reference TRBV7-9 and TRBJ2-3, is DTGVSQNPRHKITKRGQNVTFRCDPISEHNRLYWYRQTLGQGPEFLTYFQNEAQLEKSRLLSDRFSAERPKGSFSTLEIQRTEQGDSAMYLCASTPRVADTQYFGPGTRLTVL.

J is TRBJ1-2 and V is TRBV6-5, with D perhaps TRBD1 (6 bases). Germline values: CDR1 MNHEY, CDR2 SVGAGI. Trimming removed 0 bases at V and 6 bases at J, with 8 bases between. This CDR3 region has 13 residues. Written as DNA, the CDR3 is TGTGCCAGCAGTTACTCGTCAGGGGATGGCTACACCTTC. Protein: CASSYSSGDGYTF.

This clone came up a few times. The CDR3 protein is CASSLVPGGANVLTF. CDR3 in DNA: TGTGCCAGCAGCTTAGTTCCAGGGGGGGCCAACGTCCTGACTTTC. The genes are TRBV7-6 and TRBJ2-6; the D gene is possibly TRBD1 (5 bases). Trimming removed 1 base from V and 4 bases from J, with 8 bases in between. Germline CDR1 and CDR2: SGHVS and FNYEAQ. There are 15 residues in the CDR3.

This clone was counted once. The rearrangement uses TRBV25-1 and TRBJ2-1; TRBD2 matches at 7 bases. Unmatched junction bases numbered 14, after V lost 5 bases and J lost 1 base. Per the germline V gene, CDR1 is MGHDK and CDR2 is SYGVNS. The CDR3 length is 18 residues. This CDR3 is CASSIEPTSALSYNEQFF. The CDR3 DNA follows: TGTGCCAGCAGTATAGAACCTACTAGCGCACTATCCTACAATGAGCAGTTCTTC.

V is TRBV4-1 and J is TRBJ2-1; TRBD2 aligns across 9 bases. CDR1 is MGHRA, CDR2 YSYEKL, per germline. Unmatched junction bases numbered 5, after V lost 6 bases and J lost 5 bases. The CDR3 extends over 14 amino acids. This CDR3 reads CASRPSGTHNEQFF. CDR3 in DNA: TGCGCCAGCAGGCCTAGCGGGACTCACAATGAGCAGTTCTTC.

The gene calls are TRBV7-2 and TRBJ2-3; 9 nucleotides line up with TRBD1. This CDR3 contains 16 residues. The V and J ends lost 5 bases and 1 base, in that order; junction bases with no gene match: 7. Germline V gene data show CDR1 as SGHTA and CDR2 as FQGNSA. DNA of the CDR3: TGTGCCAGCAGCCCAGGGACAGGGTTGCGCACAGATACGCAGTATTTT. Protein: CASSPGTGLRTDTQYF.

The chain uses TRBV5-6 and TRBJ1-5, with a possible D match to TRBD1 (6 bases). Trimming removed 0 bases at V and 6 bases at J, with 13 bases between. CDR3 length: 15 amino acids. Germline CDR1 SGHDT, CDR2 YYEEEE. The DNA of the CDR3 is TGTGCCAGCAGCTTGGAGGGGACACACCGTCAGCCCCAGCATTTT. This translates into CASSLEGTHRQPQHF.

This clone was counted once. The chain carries TRBV11-2 and TRBJ2-7; 8 bases align to TRBD2. The V and J ends lost 0 bases and 0 bases, in that order; junction bases with no gene match: 10. CDR1 is SGHAT and CDR2 is FQNNGV in the germline V gene. This CDR3 is built from 18 residues. CDR3 in amino acids: CASSLEWGMSGSSYEQYF. DNA of the CDR3: TGTGCCAGCAGCTTAGAATGGGGGATGAGCGGGAGCTCCTACGAGCAGTACTTC. The variable domain in full, completed from reference TRBV11-2 and TRBJ2-7, reads EAGVAQSPRYKIIEKRQSVAFWCNPISGHATLYWYQQILGQGPKLLIQFQNNGVVDDSQLPKDRFSAERLKGVDSTLKIQPAKLEDSAVYLCASSLEWGMSGSSYEQYFGPGTRLTVT.

This clone has more than one count but fewer than ten. The rearrangement joins TRBV6-6 to TRBJ2-2, with D possibly matching TRBD2 (5 bases). The V end lost 2 bases, the J end lost 0 bases, and 10 bases lay between the germline ends. Looked up from germline, CDR1 is MNHNY and CDR2 is SVGAGI (reference sequence). The CDR3 runs to 16 residues. CDR3 sequence (DNA): TGTGCCAGCAGTTACACAGCGGCTTCGAACACCGGGGAGCTGTTTTTT. Protein product: CASSYTAASNTGELFF.

The chain employs TRBV5-5 and TRBJ1-5, with D possibly TRBD1 on 6 matching bases. The CDR3 contains 14 residues. Trimming removed 0 bases at V and 7 bases at J, with 11 bases between. CDR1 is SGHKS and CDR2 is YYEKEE in the germline V gene (reference sequence). The CDR3 loop is CASSLAAGEQPQHF. The DNA of the CDR3 is TGTGCCAGCAGCTTGGCGGCAGGGGAACAGCCCCAGCATTTT.

The CDR3 spells CASRGVNNQPQHF. The CDR3 nucleotides read TGTGCCAGCAGAGGGGTTAACAATCAGCCCCAGCATTTT. The chain combines TRBV6-5 with TRBJ1-5; a weak D match, TRBD1 (5 bases). Germline assignment: CDR1 MNHEY and CDR2 SVGAGI. Trimming pared 6 bases from V and 3 bases from J, leaving 9 bases between. The CDR3 contains 13 residues.

The J gene is TRBJ2-7, the V gene TRBV6-6; TRBD2 matches at 10 bases. This CDR3 has 15 residues. With V trimmed by 6 bases and J by 4 bases, 9 bases remained unmatched. Germline V gives CDR1 MNHNY, CDR2 SVGAGI (reference sequence). In nucleotides, the CDR3 is TGTGCCAGCAGGACCGAGCGGGAGGGCCCGTACGAGCAGTACTTC. This gives the protein CASRTEREGPYEQYF.

The rearrangement joins TRBV28 to TRBJ2-1, with 12 nucleotides matching TRBD2. V lost 2 bases and J lost 7; bases outside the gene matches: 0. Germline V gene data show CDR1 as MDHEN and CDR2 as SYDVKM. CDR3 size: 14 residues. The CDR3 here is CASSLGLAGNEQFF. The CDR3, as DNA: TGTGCCAGCAGTTTAGGACTAGCGGGGAATGAGCAGTTCTTC. The complete variable domain, with remaining parts taken from reference TRBV28 and TRBJ2-1, reads DVKVTQSSRYLVKRTGEKVFLECVQDMDHENMFWYRQDPGLGLRLIYFSYDVKMKEKGDIPEGYSVSREKKERFSLILESASTNQTSMYLCASSLGLAGNEQFFGPGTRLTVL.

The chain combines TRBV6-5 with TRBJ2-2; TRBD1 agrees at 9 bases. Per germline, CDR1 MNHEY and CDR2 SVGAGI. The CDR3 is 15 amino acids. J was trimmed by 6 bases and V by 2 bases; bases with no gene match: 4. This CDR3 reads CASSYADRGAGELFF. The CDR3 bases are TGTGCCAGCAGTTACGCGGACAGGGGTGCCGGGGAGCTGTTTTTT.

This clone has only one observation. This chain uses TRBV7-3 with TRBJ2-2, with a weak D call TRBD2 (6 bases). Between the trimmed V and J ends, which lost 8 bases and 5 bases, there was a span of 15 bases. The CDR3 is 14 amino acids. Germline values: CDR1 SGHTA, CDR2 FQGTGA. CDR3 loop: CASGYLSGTGELFF. The CDR3 region has the DNA TGTGCCAGCGGGTATTTAAGCGGGACCGGGGAGCTGTTTTTT.

The chain couples TRBV4-3 to TRBJ2-1; TRBD2 might be the D (5 bases). CDR1 and CDR2 from the germline V gene are LGHNA and YSLEER. Trimming pared 0 bases from V and 3 bases from J, leaving 21 bases between. The CDR3 contains 19 residues. DNA of the CDR3: TGCGCCAGCAGCCAAGAATGGGTGGGAACTAGGTTACTCTACAATGAGCAGTTCTTC. This gives the protein CASSQEWVGTRLLYNEQFF.

V is TRBV6-5 and J is TRBJ2-7; 10 bases are a match to TRBD1. The V gene end was trimmed by 0 bases and the J gene end by 6 bases; junction bases not matched to a gene: 5. Germline V gene lookup returns CDR1 MNHEY and CDR2 SVGAGI. The CDR3 covers 15 residues. As DNA, the CDR3 is TGTGCCAGCAGTTACTCCCGGACAGGGGGTCTCGAGCAGTACTTC. It specifies CASSYSRTGGLEQYF.

V and J are TRBV10-3 and TRBJ2-7; a weak D match, TRBD1 (6 bases). The CDR3 spans 15 residues. Germline V gene data show CDR1 as ENHRY and CDR2 as SYGVKD. Trimming pared 2 bases from V and 2 bases from J, leaving 13 bases between. The CDR3 DNA reads as TGTGCCATCAGTGAGATTGACAGGAAGGCCTACGAGCAGTACTTC. Protein product: CAISEIDRKAYEQYF.

V usage is TRBV5-6 and J usage is TRBJ2-2; 12 nucleotides align to TRBD1. CDR3 length: 16 amino acids. Germline CDR1 and CDR2: SGHDT and YYEEEE. V dropped 4 bases and J dropped 7; count of bases not matched to a gene: 8. The CDR3 reads CASSGRDRGLFGELFF. The DNA of the CDR3 is TGTGCCAGCAGCGGCCGGGACAGGGGGCTTTTCGGGGAGCTGTTTTTT.

The V gene is TRBV6-5, the J gene TRBJ1-2; 9 bases line up with TRBD1. The germline CDR1 and CDR2 sequences are MNHEY and SVGAGI. CDR3 size: 12 residues. Trimming removed 7 bases from V and 4 bases from J; junction bases left unmatched: 1. The DNA for the CDR3 is TGTGCCAGCATACAGGGGGCCTATGGCTACACCTTC. Protein product: CASIQGAYGYTF.

The chain uses TRBV9 and TRBJ2-3; 9 positions agree with TRBD1. The junction had 9 bases not matched to a gene; V was cut back by 4 bases and J by 6 bases. CDR3 size: 15 residues. Looked up from germline, CDR1 is SGDLS and CDR2 is YYNGEE. The CDR3 is CASSPGGGQGDTQYF. CDR3 nucleotide sequence: TGTGCCAGCAGCCCCGGGGGAGGACAGGGGGATACGCAGTATTTT.

The gene calls are TRBV4-3 and TRBJ2-1; D is uncertain. The CDR3 loop spans 13 amino acids. Trimming left V 0 bases short and J 9 bases short, with 9 bases between. Per germline, CDR1 LGHNA and CDR2 YSLEER. For the CDR3, the DNA is TGCGCCAGCAGCCAAGATTTTTTTAGTGAGCAGTTCTTC. This codes for CASSQDFFSEQFF.

This chain links TRBV5-1 with TRBJ2-7, with 9 nucleotides matching TRBD2. Germline lookup yields CDR1 SGHRS and CDR2 YFSETQ. The CDR3 is 15 residues long. The V gene end was trimmed by 1 base and the J gene end by 7 bases; junction bases not matched to a gene: 9. The CDR3 nucleotides read TGCGCCAGCAGCTTGTTGGTAGCGGGAGCGAGGGAGCAGTACTTC. Its translation is CASSLLVAGAREQYF. The full variable domain, with the rest looked up from reference TRBV5-1 and TRBJ2-7, is KAGVTQTPRYLIKTRGQQVTLSCSPISGHRSVSWYQQTPGQGLQFLFEYFSETQRNKGNFPGRFSGRQFSNSRSEMNVSTLELGDSALYLCASSLLVAGAREQYFGPGTRLTVT.

V usage is TRBV10-3 and J usage is TRBJ1-2; 7 bases agree with TRBD1. V dropped 9 bases and J dropped 0; count of bases not matched to a gene: 13. The CDR3 runs 16 residues. Germline V gives CDR1 ENHRY, CDR2 SYGVKD. In DNA form, the CDR3 reads TGTGCCATTTTTTCCTCCGGGACAGCTTCTAACTATGGCTACACCTTC. Its protein product is CAIFSSGTASNYGYTF.

This clone has just a few counts. Other DNA sequences of this sample code for an identical CDR3. The V and J genes are TRBV7-2 and TRBJ2-5, with D perhaps matching TRBD2 (6 bases). Germline V gene lookup returns CDR1 SGHTA and CDR2 FQGNSA. Trimming left V 5 bases short and J 2 bases short, with 12 bases between. The CDR3 loop spans 14 amino acids. The CDR3 nucleotides read TGTGCCAGCAGCCTTTCTCGGGGGCAAGAGACCCAGTACTTC. This encodes CASSLSRGQETQYF.